This TCR beta chain was retrieved from a study of CD8 T cells in Susac syndrome (dated by TCRdb to between 2018 and 2020). With regard to the full study: Repertoire sequencing was used to test whether CD8+ T cell activation and differentiation in Susac syndrome was antigen driven. Study-wide findings and limitations: The number of individuals in the TCR sequencing and HLA analysis was recognized as being relatively small.

RNA was extracted using the RNeasy kit, and about 0.45 to 1 microgram was reverse transcribed with random hexamers. TCR beta CDR3 regions were amplified with the immunoSEQ multiplex PCR assay covering 54 Vbeta and 13 Jbeta segments. PCR amplification bias was corrected using a synthetic template baseline for primer optimization and computational correction. The authors processed their data as follows. Only productive sequences were kept, with reads annotated to V, D and J genes according to IMGT and analyzed in immunoSEQ Analyzer. Clonality was calculated as one minus the Shannon entropy normalized by log2 of the number of productive unique sequences. For each patient and control, public and private clones were evaluated within the 100 most prevalent clones. Susac-specific clones were defined as absent from healthy and MS cohorts, 1052 published viral clones and other ImmuneACCESS disease sequences. TCRdb reanalyzed the raw reads on its own, using fastp at Q25 for trimming and MiXCR for clone calling, and kept in-frame beta chains. Rows with one shared CDR3 protein collapse into an entry with the most common genes and DNA. The V and J calls shown here were made by TCRdb, not taken from the authors' results. The table for this sample lists 150,000 to 200,000 distinct CDR3 sequences; around 94% of them were counted only once. The ten largest clones add up to about 0.089% of the sample.

Concerning this clonotype: There is no known antigen for this receptor. No base quality information exists; no much larger clone differs at one position.

The germline V gene encodes CDR1 SGHTA and CDR2 FQGNSA. Deletion took 4 bases off V and 7 bases off J, with a span of 11 bases between the germline ends. The CDR3 contains 13 residues, cysteine and phenylalanine counted. Only CDR3 DNA is held: 39 bases, read in frame from base 1. Peripheral blood CD8+ and CD4+ T cells from healthy donors, Susac syndrome patients and multiple sclerosis patients were profiled by high-throughput TCR beta sequencing. The multiple sclerosis controls were treatment-naive patients whose relapsing-remitting disease, either stable or active, fulfilled the revised McDonald criteria. Bulk CD8+ and CD4+ T cells were purified magnetically by negative isolation, whereas CD8+ TEMRA cells were enriched by FACS. Blood was drawn into EDTA tubes, processed within 24 hours, and PBMCs were isolated by density gradient centrifugation. PBMCs intended for TCR sequencing were cryopreserved in liquid nitrogen and thawed later in a water bath at 37 degrees C. The sorted or isolated CD4+, CD8+ and CD8+ TEMRA cells had a purity of 90% or higher.

Sequencing was performed on CD4+ T cells from PBMCs. The chain couples TRBV7-2 to TRBJ1-5; D gene: possibly TRBD1, on 6 matching bases. This TCR came from a human donor with multiple sclerosis. The nucleotide sequence is given as TGTGCCAGCAGCTCGTACAGGGACCAGCCCCAGCATTTT. It translates as CASSSYRDQPQHF.